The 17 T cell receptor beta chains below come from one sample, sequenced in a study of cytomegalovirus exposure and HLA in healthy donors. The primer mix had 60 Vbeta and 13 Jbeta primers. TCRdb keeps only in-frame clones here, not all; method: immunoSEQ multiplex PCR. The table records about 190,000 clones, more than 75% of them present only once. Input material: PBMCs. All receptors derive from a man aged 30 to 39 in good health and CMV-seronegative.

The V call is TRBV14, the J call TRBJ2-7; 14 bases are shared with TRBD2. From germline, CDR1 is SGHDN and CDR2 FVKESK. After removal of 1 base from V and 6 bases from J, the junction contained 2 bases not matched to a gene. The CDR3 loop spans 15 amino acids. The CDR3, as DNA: TGTGCCAGCAGCCAAGTGGGACTAGCGGGGGTCGAGCAGTACTTC. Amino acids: CASSQVGLAGVEQYF.

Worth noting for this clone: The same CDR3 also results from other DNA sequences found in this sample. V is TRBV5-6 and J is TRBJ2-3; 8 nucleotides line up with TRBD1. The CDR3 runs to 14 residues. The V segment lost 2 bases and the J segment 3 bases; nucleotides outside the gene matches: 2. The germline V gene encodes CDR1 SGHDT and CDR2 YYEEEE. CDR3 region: CASSFGQGTDTQYF. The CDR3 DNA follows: TGTGCCAGCAGCTTCGGACAGGGAACAGATACGCAGTATTTT.

Here the CDR3 reads CASSDSFDRPNEKLFF. CDR3 bases: TGTGCCAGCAGTGACTCCTTCGACAGGCCGAATGAAAAACTGTTTTTT. This chain uses TRBV25-1 with TRBJ1-4, with TRBD1 as a possible D gene (6 bases). V dropped 3 bases and J dropped 5 bases, with 16 bases sitting between them. Germline CDR1 reads MGHDK; CDR2 reads SYGVNS. The CDR3 totals 16 residues.

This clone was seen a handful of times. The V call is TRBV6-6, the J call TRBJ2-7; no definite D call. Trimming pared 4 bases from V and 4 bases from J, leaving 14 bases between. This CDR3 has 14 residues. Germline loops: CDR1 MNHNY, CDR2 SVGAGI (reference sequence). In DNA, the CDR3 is TGTGCCAGCAGTTCGGAGATAACCTCATACGAGCAGTACTTC. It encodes CASSSEITSYEQYF.

Here the CDR3 DNA reads TGTGCCAGCTCAGAGGACAGACGCAATCAGCCCCAGCATTTT. Protein product: CASSEDRRNQPQHF. The chain combines TRBV18 with TRBJ1-5; weak D call: TRBD1 (6 bases). Trimming removed 5 bases at V and 2 bases at J, with 10 bases between. The CDR3 spans 14 residues. Germline values: CDR1 KGHSH, CDR2 LQKENI.

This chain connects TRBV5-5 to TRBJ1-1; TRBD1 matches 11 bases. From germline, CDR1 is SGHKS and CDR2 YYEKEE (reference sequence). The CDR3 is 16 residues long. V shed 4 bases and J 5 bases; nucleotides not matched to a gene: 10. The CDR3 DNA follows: TGTGCCAGCAGCCTGGGACAGGGGGAGGGATGGACTGAAGCTTTCTTT. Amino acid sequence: CASSLGQGEGWTEAFF. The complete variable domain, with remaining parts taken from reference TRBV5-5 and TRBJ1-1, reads DAGVTQSPTHLIKTRGQQVTLRCSPISGHKSVSWYQQVLGQGPQFIFQYYEKEERGRGNFPDRFSARQFPNYSSELNVNALLLGDSALYLCASSLGQGEGWTEAFFGQGTRLTVV.

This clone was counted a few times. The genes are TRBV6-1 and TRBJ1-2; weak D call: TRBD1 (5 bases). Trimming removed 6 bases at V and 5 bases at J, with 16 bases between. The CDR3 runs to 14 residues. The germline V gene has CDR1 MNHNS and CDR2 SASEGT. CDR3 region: CASRDSSQLYGYTF. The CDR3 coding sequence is TGTGCCAGCAGAGACAGCTCCCAACTATATGGCTACACCTTC.

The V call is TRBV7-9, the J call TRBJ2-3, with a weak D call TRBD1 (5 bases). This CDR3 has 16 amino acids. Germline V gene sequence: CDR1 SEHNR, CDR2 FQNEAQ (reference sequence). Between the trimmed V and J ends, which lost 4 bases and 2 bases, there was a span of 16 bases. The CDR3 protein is CASSYATVKNTDTQYF. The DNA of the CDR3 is TGTGCCAGCAGCTACGCGACAGTTAAAAACACAGATACGCAGTATTTT.

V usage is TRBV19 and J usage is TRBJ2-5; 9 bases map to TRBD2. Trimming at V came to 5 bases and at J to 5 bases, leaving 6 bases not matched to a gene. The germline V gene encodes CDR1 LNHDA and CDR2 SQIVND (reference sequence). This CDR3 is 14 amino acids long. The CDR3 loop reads CASSALAGVETQYF. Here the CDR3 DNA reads TGTGCCAGTAGTGCACTAGCGGGCGTGGAGACCCAGTACTTC.

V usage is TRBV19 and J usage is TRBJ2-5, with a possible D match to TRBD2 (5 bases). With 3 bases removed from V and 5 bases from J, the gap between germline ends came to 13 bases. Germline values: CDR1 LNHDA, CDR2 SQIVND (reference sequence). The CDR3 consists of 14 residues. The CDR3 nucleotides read TGTGCCAGTAGTATCAGTCAGACGGGGGAGACCCAGTACTTC. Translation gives CASSISQTGETQYF. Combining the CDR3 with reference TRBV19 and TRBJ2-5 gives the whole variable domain DGGITQSPKYLFRKEGQNVTLSCEQNLNHDAMYWYRQDPGQGLRLIYYSQIVNDFQKGDIAEGYSVSREKKESFPLTVTSAQKNPTAFYLCASSISQTGETQYFGPGTRLLVL.

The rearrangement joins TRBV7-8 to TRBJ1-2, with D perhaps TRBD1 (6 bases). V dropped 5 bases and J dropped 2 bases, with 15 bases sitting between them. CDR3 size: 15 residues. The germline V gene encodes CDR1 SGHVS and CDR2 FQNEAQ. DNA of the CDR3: TGTGCCAGCAGCATGGGGGACATCGGAAACTATGGCTACACCTTC. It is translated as CASSMGDIGNYGYTF.

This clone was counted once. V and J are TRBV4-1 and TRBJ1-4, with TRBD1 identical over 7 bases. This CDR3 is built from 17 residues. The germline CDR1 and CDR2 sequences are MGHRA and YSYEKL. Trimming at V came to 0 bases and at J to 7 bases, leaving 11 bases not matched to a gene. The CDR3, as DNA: TGCGCCAGCAGCCAAGAAAATTTCGACAGGGTTGGTGAAAAACTGTTTTTT. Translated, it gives CASSQENFDRVGEKLFF.

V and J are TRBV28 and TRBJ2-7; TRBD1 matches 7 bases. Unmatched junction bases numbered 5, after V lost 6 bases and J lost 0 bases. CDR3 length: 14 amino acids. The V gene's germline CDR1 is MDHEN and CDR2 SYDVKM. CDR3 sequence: CASRKQGTSYEQYF. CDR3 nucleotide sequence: TGTGCCAGCAGGAAACAGGGGACCTCCTACGAGCAGTACTTC.

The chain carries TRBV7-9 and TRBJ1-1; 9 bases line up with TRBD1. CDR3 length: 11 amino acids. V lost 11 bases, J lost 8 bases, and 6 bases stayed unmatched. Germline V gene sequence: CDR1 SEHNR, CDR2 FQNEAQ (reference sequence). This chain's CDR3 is CAGDRGEEAFF. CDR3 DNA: TGTGCCGGCGACAGGGGGGAGGAAGCTTTCTTT.

The CDR3 region is CASSPMDSAEQYF. The CDR3 bases are TGTGCCAGCTCACCAATGGACAGTGCCGAGCAGTACTTC. This sequence joins TRBV18 and TRBJ2-7, with D possibly TRBD1 on 6 matching bases. CDR1 and CDR2 from the germline V gene are KGHSH and LQKENI. The CDR3 contains 13 residues. Trimming took off 2 bases at V and 6 bases at J, with 11 bases between the two ends.

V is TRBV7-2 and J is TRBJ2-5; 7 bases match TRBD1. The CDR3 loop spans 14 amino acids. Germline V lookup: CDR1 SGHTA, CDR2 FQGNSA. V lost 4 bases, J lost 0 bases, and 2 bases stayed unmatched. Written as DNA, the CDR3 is TGTGCCAGCAGCTGGGACAGCTACCAAGAGACCCAGTACTTC. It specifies CASSWDSYQETQYF. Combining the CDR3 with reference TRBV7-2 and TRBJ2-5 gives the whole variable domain GAGVSQSPSNKVTEKGKDVELRCDPISGHTALYWYRQSLGQGLEFLIYFQGNSAPDKSGLPSDRFSAERTGGSVSTLTIQRTQQEDSAVYLCASSWDSYQETQYFGPGTRLLVL.

In DNA form, the CDR3 reads TGCGCCAGCAGCGCGGGGACAGGGCGGACCTACGAGCAGTACTTC. Translated: CASSAGTGRTYEQYF. The chain uses TRBV5-1 and TRBJ2-7; 9 bases are a match to TRBD1. V shed 4 bases and J 2 bases; nucleotides not matched to a gene: 7. The germline V gene has CDR1 SGHRS and CDR2 YFSETQ. CDR3 size: 15 residues.